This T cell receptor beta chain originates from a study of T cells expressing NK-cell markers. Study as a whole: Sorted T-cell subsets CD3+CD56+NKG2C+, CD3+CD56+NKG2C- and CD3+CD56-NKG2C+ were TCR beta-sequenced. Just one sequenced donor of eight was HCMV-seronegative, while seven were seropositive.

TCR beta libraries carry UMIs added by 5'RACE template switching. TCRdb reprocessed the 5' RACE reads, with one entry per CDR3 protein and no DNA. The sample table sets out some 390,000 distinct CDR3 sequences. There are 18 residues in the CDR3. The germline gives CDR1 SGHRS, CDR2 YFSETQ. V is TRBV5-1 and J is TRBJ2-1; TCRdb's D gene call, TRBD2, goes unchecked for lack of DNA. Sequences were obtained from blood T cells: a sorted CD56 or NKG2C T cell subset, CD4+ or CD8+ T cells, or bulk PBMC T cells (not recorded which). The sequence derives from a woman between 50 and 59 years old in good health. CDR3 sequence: CASSLPSGSGSSYNEQFF.